The 30 T cell receptor beta chains listed next were all sequenced from one sample in a study of identical twins. TCRdb re-analysed the 5' RACE reads in MiXCR, keeping a single row per CDR3 protein. The table has 220,000 or so distinct CDR3 sequences, 5.5% to 7% seen once. The same data also went into a second study, on yellow fever vaccine responses in identical twins.

Sequenced input: memory (CD45RO+) T cells sorted from blood. The receptors were gathered from a woman between 18 and 29 years old in good health.

This clonotype was found many times. V is TRBV6-1 and J is TRBJ2-3; D remains ambiguous. CDR1 MNHNS and CDR2 SASEGT come from the germline V gene. The V end was cut by 1 base, the J end by 2 bases, with 7 bases between. The CDR3 is 14 residues long. The CDR3 is CASSEGWITDTQYF. CDR3 sequence (DNA): TGTGCCAGCAGTGAAGGCTGGATCACAGATACGCAGTATTTT.

This clonotype has just a few counts. The chain is built from TRBV14 and TRBJ1-6, with 7 bases fitting TRBD1. This CDR3 spans 14 amino acids. The ends lost 4 bases at V and 4 bases at J; junction bases unmatched: 1. Germline V gene data show CDR1 as SGHDN and CDR2 as FVKESK. The CDR3 loop is CASSRGQYNSPLHF. The DNA for the CDR3 is TGTGCCAGCAGCCGGGGACAGTATAATTCACCCCTCCACTTT.

J is TRBJ1-1 and V is TRBV20-1, with unresolved D. The germline V gene has CDR1 DFQATT and CDR2 SNEGSKA (reference sequence). CDR3 size: 11 residues. The V end lost 5 bases, the J end lost 5 bases, and 9 bases lay between the germline ends. CDR3 in amino acids: CSASAWTEAFF. The CDR3 DNA reads as TGCAGTGCTTCAGCGTGGACTGAAGCTTTCTTT.

Remarks on this clonotype: A much larger clone sits a single nucleotide away, making a read error possible. The chain recombines TRBV7-9 with TRBJ2-1; D is possibly TRBD1 (6 bases). This CDR3 is built from 15 residues. CDR1 SEHNR and CDR2 FQNEAQ come from the germline V gene (reference sequence). Here the CDR3 DNA reads TGTGCGAGCAGCCCTGCGGCAGGGGTTGAGTTTGAGCAGTTCTTC. This sequence encodes CASSPAAGVEFEQFF.

The J gene is TRBJ2-3, the V gene TRBV4-2; D is ambiguous. Trimming took off 4 bases at V and 4 bases at J, with 15 bases between the two ends. Germline V gene sequence: CDR1 LGHNA, CDR2 YNFKEQ. The CDR3 runs 15 residues. The chain's CDR3 is CASSPHLGTADTQYF. In DNA, the CDR3 is TGTGCCAGCAGCCCTCACCTGGGCACTGCAGATACGCAGTATTTT.

This clonotype appeared many times. The chain couples TRBV27 to TRBJ2-1, with TRBD1 matching 8 bases. The CDR3 has 15 residues. Looked up from germline, CDR1 is MNHEY and CDR2 is SMNVEV (reference sequence). V gave up 5 bases and J gave up 3 bases; unmatched junction bases: 6. CDR3 sequence: CASSKGQAYYNEQFF. The CDR3 DNA follows: TGTGCCAGCAGTAAGGGACAGGCATACTACAATGAGCAGTTCTTC.

J is TRBJ1-6 and V is TRBV5-1; 7 bases match TRBD1. With V trimmed by 0 bases and J by 11 bases, 5 bases remained unmatched. Germline loops: CDR1 SGHRS, CDR2 YFSETQ. The CDR3 is 14 amino acids. The CDR3, as DNA: TGCGCCAGCAGCTTGGATAGACAGGGTGCACCCCTCCACTTT. It yields the protein CASSLDRQGAPLHF.

This clonotype was picked up a small number of times. The V call is TRBV2, the J call TRBJ2-2; D may be TRBD1 (6 bases). This CDR3 spans 17 amino acids. Germline V gene sequence: CDR1 SNHLY, CDR2 FYNNEI. With 1 base removed from V and 2 bases from J, the gap between germline ends came to 14 bases. This CDR3 reads CASSEGRATGNTGELFF. The CDR3 bases are TGTGCCAGCAGTGAAGGAAGAGCGACAGGCAACACCGGGGAGCTGTTTTTT.

This clonotype was seen a few times. J is TRBJ2-4 and V is TRBV20-1; D is perhaps TRBD2 (6 bases). The CDR3 is 12 residues long. CDR1 is DFQATT, CDR2 SNEGSKA, per germline (reference sequence). V lost 5 bases to trimming and J lost 9 bases, with 14 bases between them. CDR3 sequence reads: CSAVEHGGIQYF. DNA for the CDR3: TGCAGTGCTGTTGAGCACGGGGGCATTCAGTACTTC.

V and J are TRBV5-1 and TRBJ2-2; D ambiguous. Trimming left V 0 bases short and J 0 bases short, with 9 bases between. The germline gives CDR1 SGHRS, CDR2 YFSETQ. The CDR3 is made up of 16 amino acids. The CDR3 DNA is TGCGCCAGCAGCTTGGTTGCAGGTTCGAACACCGGGGAGCTGTTTTTT. Amino acids: CASSLVAGSNTGELFF.

This clonotype was seen many times. This rearrangement joins TRBV29-1 to TRBJ2-2; the D gene is possibly TRBD1 (5 bases). Between the trimmed V and J ends, which lost 7 bases and 7 bases, there was a span of 16 bases. The CDR3 totals 13 residues. CDR1 is SQVTM and CDR2 is ANQGSEA in the germline V gene. The DNA for the CDR3 is TGCAGCGGTTCTTGGGGCGCGAACGGGGAGCTGTTTTTT. This encodes CSGSWGANGELFF.

This chain connects TRBV5-1 to TRBJ2-6; 7 nucleotides match TRBD2. V gave up 5 bases and J gave up 2 bases; unmatched junction bases: 4. Germline loops: CDR1 SGHRS, CDR2 YFSETQ. This CDR3 spans 15 amino acids. The CDR3 region is CASSRSGAGANVLTF. Written as DNA, the CDR3 is TGCGCCAGCAGTCGGAGCGGGGCTGGGGCCAACGTCCTGACTTTC. The entire variable domain, with the rest obtained from reference TRBV5-1 and TRBJ2-6, is as follows: KAGVTQTPRYLIKTRGQQVTLSCSPISGHRSVSWYQQTPGQGLQFLFEYFSETQRNKGNFPGRFSGRQFSNSRSEMNVSTLELGDSALYLCASSRSGAGANVLTFGAGSRLTVL.

This clonotype appeared a few times. The rearrangement joins TRBV5-1 to TRBJ2-3; 7 bases align to TRBD1. The germline V gene encodes CDR1 SGHRS and CDR2 YFSETQ. This CDR3 comprises 13 residues. J lost 2 bases, V lost 7 bases, and 4 bases had no gene match. CDR3 region: CASAGTDTDTQYF. The CDR3 nucleotides are TGCGCCAGCGCCGGGACAGACACAGATACGCAGTATTTT. The full variable domain, rest sourced from reference TRBV5-1 and TRBJ2-3, is KAGVTQTPRYLIKTRGQQVTLSCSPISGHRSVSWYQQTPGQGLQFLFEYFSETQRNKGNFPGRFSGRQFSNSRSEMNVSTLELGDSALYLCASAGTDTDTQYFGPGTRLTVL.

In its sample, this clonotype was seen many times. V and J are TRBV5-1 and TRBJ2-1, with 7 nucleotides matching TRBD1. J lost 9 bases, V lost 3 bases, and 3 bases had no gene match. The CDR3 runs to 12 residues. Germline V lookup: CDR1 SGHRS, CDR2 YFSETQ. This chain's CDR3 is CASSSQGREQFF. The CDR3 DNA reads as TGCGCCAGCAGCTCACAGGGGCGTGAGCAGTTCTTC. Filled out from reference TRBV5-1 and TRBJ2-1, the complete variable domain reads KAGVTQTPRYLIKTRGQQVTLSCSPISGHRSVSWYQQTPGQGLQFLFEYFSETQRNKGNFPGRFSGRQFSNSRSEMNVSTLELGDSALYLCASSSQGREQFFGPGTRLTVL.

This clonotype was seen at least ten times. The rearrangement uses TRBV4-1 and TRBJ1-3; the D is unclear. The germline V and J ends were trimmed by 2 bases and 2 bases, with 13 bases remaining between them. Per germline, CDR1 MGHRA and CDR2 YSYEKL. The CDR3 is made up of 16 amino acids. The CDR3 DNA sequence: TGCGCCAGCAGCCAACCTACGATGTCCCCTGGAAACACCATATATTTT. Its protein product is CASSQPTMSPGNTIYF.

This chain links TRBV29-1 with TRBJ2-7, with D perhaps TRBD1 (5 bases). The CDR3 has 12 amino acids. Trimming removed 2 bases at V and 3 bases at J, with 8 bases between. Germline lookup yields CDR1 SQVTM and CDR2 ANQGSEA. The CDR3 DNA reads TGCAGCGTTGAAACAGGCAACTACGAGCAGTACTTC. Protein: CSVETGNYEQYF.

V and J are TRBV6-1 and TRBJ2-1; tentative D call: TRBD2 (5 bases). This CDR3 has 16 residues. V was clipped by 10 bases and J by 7 bases, with 26 bases between them. Germline lookup yields CDR1 MNHNS and CDR2 SASEGT. In nucleotides, the CDR3 is TGTGCCACCAAGACCACCCGGGGTATGTCGGGGAATGAGCAGTTCTTC. Translated: CATKTTRGMSGNEQFF.

The J gene is TRBJ1-1, the V gene TRBV19, with TRBD1 as a possible D gene (5 bases). The CDR3 contains 15 residues. Germline V gene sequence: CDR1 LNHDA, CDR2 SQIVND (reference sequence). Trimming cost V 4 bases and J 1 base, with 13 bases left between them. The CDR3 sequence is CASSTSRRGNTEAFF. CDR3 nucleotides: TGTGCCAGTAGTACGTCCCGTAGGGGGAACACTGAAGCTTTCTTT.

This clonotype occurred a few times. The V call is TRBV6-5, the J call TRBJ2-7; TRBD2 aligns across 9 bases. The ends lost 5 bases at V and 2 bases at J; junction bases unmatched: 10. Germline-derived CDR1 and CDR2 are MNHEY and SVGAGI. The CDR3 runs 16 residues. The CDR3 DNA sequence: TGTGCCAGCAGTCCCTCGGGCGGGAGGGTCCCCTACGAGCAGTACTTC. Amino acids: CASSPSGGRVPYEQYF.

This clonotype was observed a few times. The rearrangement uses TRBV6-5 and TRBJ2-2; 11 bases match TRBD2. CDR1 is MNHEY and CDR2 is SVGAGI in the germline V gene. The CDR3 is 16 residues long. V lost 4 bases, J lost 4 bases, and 5 bases stayed unmatched. Here the CDR3 DNA reads TGTGCCAGCAGTTCCCTAGCGGGAGGAAGCACCGGGGAGCTGTTTTTT. Translating it yields CASSSLAGGSTGELFF.

The J gene is TRBJ1-6, the V gene TRBV9; D not certain. CDR1 and CDR2 from the germline V gene are SGDLS and YYNGEE. The CDR3 consists of 15 residues. Trimming cost V 3 bases and J 8 bases, with 15 bases left between them. CDR3 region: CASSGGVTRHSPLHF. CDR3 sequence (DNA): TGTGCCAGCAGCGGCGGGGTTACACGTCATTCACCCCTCCACTTT. The full variable domain, in which reference TRBV9 and TRBJ1-6 provide the parts outside the CDR3, is DSGVTQTPKHLITATGQRVTLRCSPRSGDLSVYWYQQSLDQGLQFLIQYYNGEERAKGNILERFSAQQFPDLHSELNLSSLELGDSALYFCASSGGVTRHSPLHFGNGTRLTVT.

This clonotype has only a few counts. The chain recombines TRBV6-1 with TRBJ2-5, with 11 bases fitting TRBD2. Losses at the gene ends were 1 base for V and 5 bases for J; bases not matched to a gene: 3. The length of the CDR3 is 15 residues. Germline loops: CDR1 MNHNS, CDR2 SASEGT. CDR3 DNA: TGTGCCAGCAGTGAAGTAGCGGGGGGGCGTGAGACCCAGTACTTC. Its protein is CASSEVAGGRETQYF.

V and J are TRBV20-1 and TRBJ2-2; no firm D call. The V and J ends lost 0 bases and 6 bases respectively, with 14 bases between them. The germline V gene encodes CDR1 DFQATT and CDR2 SNEGSKA (reference sequence). This CDR3 spans 15 amino acids. CDR3: CSARDPLSGSGELFF. The CDR3 DNA reads as TGCAGTGCTAGAGACCCTCTGAGTGGGTCCGGGGAGCTGTTTTTT.

The table lists this clonotype with many counts. The V and J genes are TRBV15 and TRBJ2-7; unclear D gene. The CDR3 has 12 residues. Germline loops: CDR1 LNHNV, CDR2 YYDKDF (reference sequence). The V end lost 2 bases, the J end lost 13 bases, and 15 bases lay between the germline ends. The CDR3 loop reads CATSRPREVIYF. CDR3 nucleotides: TGTGCCACCAGCAGACCTAGGGAAGTGATCTACTTC. Full variable domain (outside the CDR3, taken from reference TRBV15 and TRBJ2-7): DAMVIQNPRYQVTQFGKPVTLSCSQTLNHNVMYWYQQKSSQAPKLLFHYYDKDFNNEADTPDNFQSRRPNTSFCFLDIRSPGLGDTAMYLCATSRPREVIYFGPGTRLTVT.

This clonotype was detected ten times or more. The rearrangement uses TRBV10-3 and TRBJ2-1; TRBD2 aligns across 9 bases. Germline values: CDR1 ENHRY, CDR2 SYGVKD. This CDR3 is 14 amino acids long. V gave up 7 bases and J gave up 6 bases; unmatched junction bases: 7. The CDR3 is CAITDSGGFNEQFF. The CDR3 bases are TGTGCCATCACGGACAGCGGGGGGTTCAATGAGCAGTTCTTC.

This clonotype was seen a few times. The chain is built from TRBV6-1 and TRBJ1-5; no clear D. Trimming took off 1 base at V and 3 bases at J, with 13 bases between the two ends. There are 16 residues in the CDR3. CDR1 is MNHNS and CDR2 is SASEGT in the germline V gene. Written as DNA, the CDR3 is TGTGCCAGCAGTGAAGTTGTGAGCAGTTTCAATCAGCCCCAGCATTTT. Translating gives CASSEVVSSFNQPQHF.

This chain uses TRBV4-2 with TRBJ2-2, with 8 bases lining up with TRBD2. Germline trimming cut 0 bases from V and 4 bases from J; bases unmatched to any gene: 13. The CDR3 is made up of 19 amino acids. Germline loops: CDR1 LGHNA, CDR2 YNFKEQ. CDR3 sequence reads: CASSQDVTLAVLGTGELFF. As DNA, the CDR3 is TGTGCCAGCAGCCAAGATGTGACACTAGCGGTACTGGGCACCGGGGAGCTGTTTTTT.

This clonotype has more than one count but fewer than ten. The CDR3 nucleotides read TGTGCCAGCAGTCCAGACAGGGTGTTCCGGGAGACCCAGTACTTC. Encoded protein: CASSPDRVFRETQYF. This chain uses TRBV28 with TRBJ2-5, with 7 nucleotides matching TRBD1. CDR3 length: 15 amino acids. J was trimmed by 5 bases and V by 5 bases; bases with no gene match: 11. Germline V CDR1 and CDR2: MDHEN, SYDVKM. Complete variable domain (other parts from reference TRBV28 and TRBJ2-5): DVKVTQSSRYLVKRTGEKVFLECVQDMDHENMFWYRQDPGLGLRLIYFSYDVKMKEKGDIPEGYSVSREKKERFSLILESASTNQTSMYLCASSPDRVFRETQYFGPGTRLLVL.

The table lists this clonotype with many counts. The chain has TRBV4-2 and TRBJ1-1, with 7 bases identical to TRBD1. The CDR3 totals 15 residues. V was clipped by 4 bases and J by 1 base; unmatched bases: 6. Germline CDR1 LGHNA, CDR2 YNFKEQ. The CDR3 sequence: CASSLAWTGNTEAFF. CDR3 coding DNA: TGTGCCAGCAGCCTCGCTTGGACAGGGAACACTGAAGCTTTCTTT.

This clonotype was detected many times. The chain is built from TRBV5-4 and TRBJ2-7; TRBD1 matches at 9 bases. The germline CDR1 and CDR2 sequences are SGHNT and YYREEE (reference sequence). Unmatched junction bases numbered 21, after V lost 3 bases and J lost 5 bases. The CDR3 is 19 residues long. CDR3 amino acids: CASSWRTGTGNPSQDEQYF. As DNA, the CDR3 is TGTGCCAGCAGCTGGAGAACCGGGACAGGGAACCCTTCCCAGGACGAGCAGTACTTC.